The sequence of this T cell receptor beta chain was determined in a study of liver allograft versus peripheral blood T cells. Study context: Repertoires from peripheral blood of liver transplant recipients were compared with those inside their transplanted livers.

This CDR3 is 11 amino acids long. Germline V CDR1 and CDR2: DFQATT, SNEGSKA (reference sequence). From the reads, TCRdb called clonotypes with MiXCR, one entry per CDR3 protein. The table lists thousands of distinct CDR3 sequences, over 15% of them singletons. The rearrangement uses TRBV20-1 and TRBJ1-1; D might be TRBD1 (5 bases). The sequence was obtained from a human patient who had a liver transplant. Some T cells may possibly be graft donor cells. This CDR3 reads CSPQENTEAFF. CDR3 sequence (DNA): TGCAGCCCACAGGAGAACACTGAAGCTTTCTTT.